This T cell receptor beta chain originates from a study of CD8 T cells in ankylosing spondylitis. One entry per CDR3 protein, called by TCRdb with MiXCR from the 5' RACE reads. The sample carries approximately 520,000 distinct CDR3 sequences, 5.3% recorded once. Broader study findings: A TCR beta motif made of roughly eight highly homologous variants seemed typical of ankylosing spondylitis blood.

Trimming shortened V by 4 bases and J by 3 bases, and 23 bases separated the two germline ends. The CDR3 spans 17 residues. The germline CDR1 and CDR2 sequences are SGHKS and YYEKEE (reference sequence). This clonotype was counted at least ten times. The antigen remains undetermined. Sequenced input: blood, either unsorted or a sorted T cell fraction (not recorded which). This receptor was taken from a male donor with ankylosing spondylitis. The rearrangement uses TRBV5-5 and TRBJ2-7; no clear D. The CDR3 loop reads CASSPILRQSRVYEQYF. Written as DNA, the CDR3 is TGTGCCAGCAGCCCGATCCTTCGGCAGAGCAGAGTCTACGAGCAGTACTTC.